This TCR beta chain was retrieved from a study of shared clonotypes between healthy human individuals. About this clone: As yet, its antigen is unknown.

This CDR3 has 14 residues. Trimming removed 7 bases at V and 2 bases at J, with 17 bases between. Germline assignment: CDR1 SQVTM and CDR2 ANQGSEA. Healthy HIV-negative adults with no recent acute infections or vaccinations were recruited as donors. Study observations and caveats: Only blood was sampled; tissue repertoires likely differ.

Some 30,000 T cell genomes, or approximately 200 ng DNA, went into the sorted-subset replicate PCRs. The assay was immunoSEQ multiplex PCR, and TCRdb's table has in-frame clones only and misses some. The sample has about 1.5 million clones, 96% seen once. The receptor comes from a man younger than 45 in good health. Sequencing input: naive CD4+ T cells sorted from blood. Indicated subset: CD45RA+ positively selected. The V gene is TRBV29-1, the J gene TRBJ2-5; perhaps TRBD1 as D (6 bases). CDR3 region: CSAPPWTVQETQYF. Written as DNA, the CDR3 is TGCAGCGCCCCCCCCTGGACAGTTCAAGAGACCCAGTACTTC.